Listed below are T cell receptor beta chains from one sample, sequenced in a study of T cell responses to AZD1222 COVID-19 vaccine. TCRdb's copy holds only in-frame clones and misses some; the assay was immunoSEQ multiplex PCR. The sample consists of 110,000 to 150,000 clones, over 80% of them appearing once. The specimen was peripheral blood, collected 28 days after the second AZD1222 dose. Receptors originate from an adult who received the AZD1222 COVID-19 vaccine. Each CDR3 is given with its conserved first and last residue. Fields, in order: D gene, J gene, clone size, V gene, CDR3 length, CDR3 DNA, CDR3 protein. The D gene is left open where the match is weak. Clone size is stated in some rows and not others, as once, few, many or a class when expanded.

D: TRBD2; J: TRBJ2-2; size: NA; V: TRBV5-1; length: 18; DNA: TGCGCCAGCAGCTTGTCCCGGGGTAGCGGGAGAGACACCGGGGAGCTGTTTTTT; CDR3: CASSLSRGSGRDTGELFF
D: NA; J: TRBJ2-2; size: NA; V: TRBV6-6; length: 17; DNA: TGTGCCAGCAGTCAGAGCCTACTAGCCACCCACACCGGGGAGCTGTTTTTT; CDR3: CASSQSLLATHTGELFF
D: TRBD2; J: TRBJ2-2; size: NA; V: TRBV3-1/TRBV3-2; length: 15; DNA: TGTGCCAGCAGCCAGGGACTAGTGTTTACCGGGGAGCTGTTTTTT; CDR3: CASSQGLVFTGELFF
D: NA; J: TRBJ1-4; size: NA; V: TRBV7-8; length: 13; DNA: TGTGCCAGCACTCAGGGGATCTATGAAAAACTGTTTTTT; CDR3: CASTQGIYEKLFF
D: TRBD1; J: TRBJ1-1; size: NA; V: TRBV9; length: 15; DNA: TGTGCCAGCAGCCCGGACAGGGGGTTCGCCACTGAAGCTTTCTTT; CDR3: CASSPDRGFATEAFF
D: TRBD1; J: TRBJ1-1; size: NA; V: TRBV7-3; length: 14; DNA: TGTGCCAGCAGCGGGACAGCGGGAGTTACTGAAGCTTTCTTT; CDR3: CASSGTAGVTEAFF
D: TRBD1; J: TRBJ1-2; size: NA; V: TRBV7-2; length: 14; DNA: TGTGCCAGCAGTCTCGGGACAGCCCTCTATGGCTACACCTTC; CDR3: CASSLGTALYGYTF
D: NA; J: TRBJ1-5; size: NA; V: TRBV14; length: 15; DNA: TGTGCCAGCAGCCATACGGACGGCACGGGGCAGCCCCAGCATTTT; CDR3: CASSHTDGTGQPQHF
D: NA; J: TRBJ1-3; size: NA; V: TRBV10-3; length: 13; DNA: TGTGCCATCAGAACAGGGTCTGGAAACACCATATATTTT; CDR3: CAIRTGSGNTIYF
D: TRBD1; J: TRBJ1-3; size: NA; V: TRBV5-6; length: 14; DNA: TGTGCCAGCAGTTGGACAGGGTCTGGAAACACCATATATTTT; CDR3: CASSWTGSGNTIYF
D: NA; J: TRBJ2-7; size: NA; V: TRBV5-5; length: 15; DNA: TGTGCCAGCAGCTTCGGAGGGGGAATCTCCTACGAGCAGTACTTC; CDR3: CASSFGGGISYEQYF
D: NA; J: TRBJ1-6; size: NA; V: TRBV11-2; length: 14; DNA: TGTGCCAGCAACCGCCTAGGACTTTATTCACCCCTCCACTTT; CDR3: CASNRLGLYSPLHF
D: NA; J: TRBJ1-1; size: NA; V: TRBV15; length: 13; DNA: TGTGCCACCAGCAGAGCCCCTAGCACTGAAGCTTTCTTT; CDR3: CATSRAPSTEAFF
D: NA; J: TRBJ2-3; size: NA; V: TRBV27; length: 13; DNA: TGTGCCAGCAGTTTATTTGAGAGGGATACGCAGTATTTT; CDR3: CASSLFERDTQYF
D: TRBD1; J: TRBJ1-2; size: NA; V: TRBV28; length: 11; DNA: TGTGCCAGCAGTTTACCGGACAGGGTTGCCTTC; CDR3: CASSLPDRVAF
D: TRBD2; J: TRBJ2-2; size: NA; V: TRBV29-1; length: 14; DNA: TGCAGCGTCCGGGTACTAGCGGGAACCGGGGAGCTGTTTTTT; CDR3: CSVRVLAGTGELFF
D: TRBD2; J: TRBJ2-5; size: NA; V: TRBV19; length: 17; DNA: TGTGCCAGTAGTATTTCCTCTAGCGGGAGGGCCCGGGAGACCCAGTACTTC; CDR3: CASSISSSGRARETQYF
D: NA; J: TRBJ1-2; size: NA; V: TRBV3-1/TRBV3-2; length: 14; DNA: TGTGCCAGCAGCCAAGGGCTTTTAAGGGGCGGCTACACCTTC; CDR3: CASSQGLLRGGYTF
D: TRBD1; J: TRBJ2-7; size: NA; V: TRBV28; length: 14; DNA: TGTGCCAGCAACTTAGACAGGGGAGTCTACGAGCAGTACTTC; CDR3: CASNLDRGVYEQYF
D: TRBD1; J: TRBJ2-3; size: NA; V: TRBV28; length: 12; DNA: TGTGCCAGCAGCTCTGGGACAGCCCCCCCGTATTTT; CDR3: CASSSGTAPPYF
D: TRBD1; J: TRBJ1-6; size: once; V: TRBV3-1/TRBV3-2; length: 14; DNA: TGTGCCAGCAGCCCCCGACGACAGGGTTCACCCCTCCACTTT; CDR3: CASSPRRQGSPLHF
D: TRBD1; J: TRBJ1-2; size: NA; V: TRBV28; length: 15; DNA: TGTGCCAGCATCCCCGAAGGACAGGGCGTTTATGGCTACACCTTC; CDR3: CASIPEGQGVYGYTF
D: TRBD2; J: TRBJ2-2; size: NA; V: TRBV10-3; length: 17; DNA: TGTGCCATCAGTGGACTAGCGGGAGGAGCGAACACCGGGGAGCTGTTTTTT; CDR3: CAISGLAGGANTGELFF
D: NA; J: TRBJ2-2; size: NA; V: TRBV24-1; length: 15; DNA: TGTGCCACCAGTGACCCCGGGTCGAACACCGGGGAGCTGTTTTTT; CDR3: CATSDPGSNTGELFF
D: NA; J: TRBJ1-4; size: NA; V: TRBV28; length: 15; DNA: TGTGCCAGCATCGCCGGGAGGGGCTTTAATGAAAAACTGTTTTTT; CDR3: CASIAGRGFNEKLFF
D: NA; J: TRBJ1-4; size: NA; V: TRBV10-2; length: 14; DNA: TGCGCCAGCAAGCAACAGGCAACTAATGAAAAACTGTTTTTT; CDR3: CASKQQATNEKLFF
D: TRBD1; J: TRBJ1-1; size: NA; V: TRBV4-3; length: 14; DNA: TGCGCCAGCAGCCAAGTACAGGGGAGCACTGAAGCTTTCTTT; CDR3: CASSQVQGSTEAFF
D: NA; J: TRBJ1-5; size: NA; V: TRBV7-2; length: 16; DNA: TGTGCCAGCAGCTTAGGGGGGGCGCTTGGCAATCAGCCCCAGCATTTT; CDR3: CASSLGGALGNQPQHF
D: NA; J: TRBJ2-7; size: NA; V: TRBV7-2; length: 14; DNA: TGTGCCAGCAGCTTAGTTCCGGGGGCCCACGAGCAGTACTTC; CDR3: CASSLVPGAHEQYF
D: TRBD1; J: TRBJ2-1; size: NA; V: TRBV7-9; length: 16; DNA: TGTGCCAGCAGCTTTGAAAAGGACAGGGGATACAATGAGCAGTTCTTC; CDR3: CASSFEKDRGYNEQFF
D: NA; J: TRBJ1-1; size: once; V: TRBV15; length: 15; DNA: TGTGCCACCAGCAGAACTCCTACGGCGAACACTGAAGCTTTCTTT; CDR3: CATSRTPTANTEAFF
D: TRBD1; J: TRBJ1-2; size: NA; V: TRBV19; length: 15; DNA: TGTGCCAGTAGTATCCCGGGACAGGGGCCTGGTGGCTACACCTTC; CDR3: CASSIPGQGPGGYTF
D: TRBD1; J: TRBJ1-2; size: NA; V: TRBV2; length: 15; DNA: TGTGCCAGCATGGGGCCAGGGGGTTTCGGCTATGGCTACACCTTC; CDR3: CASMGPGGFGYGYTF
D: NA; J: TRBJ1-4; size: NA; V: TRBV30; length: 12; DNA: TGTGCCCGCCACCTTCGAGGTGAAAAACTGTTTTTT; CDR3: CARHLRGEKLFF
D: NA; J: TRBJ2-1; size: NA; V: TRBV7-2; length: 16; DNA: TGTGCCAGCAGCTTAGGTTTCGGCAGGGTGAACAATGAGCAGTTCTTC; CDR3: CASSLGFGRVNNEQFF
D: NA; J: TRBJ1-2; size: NA; V: TRBV2; length: 14; DNA: TGTGCCAGCACCGGGGCGGGGGCCCGCTATGGCTACACCTTC; CDR3: CASTGAGARYGYTF
D: NA; J: TRBJ2-7; size: NA; V: TRBV6-5; length: 14; DNA: TGTGCCAGCAGCGGGTACCGGGCAGAGGACGAGCAGTACTTC; CDR3: CASSGYRAEDEQYF
D: TRBD1; J: TRBJ1-2; size: NA; V: TRBV12-3/TRBV12-4; length: 13; DNA: TGTGCCAGCAGTCCGGGACAGTACGGCGGCTACACCTTC; CDR3: CASSPGQYGGYTF
D: NA; J: TRBJ2-1; size: NA; V: TRBV5-1; length: 15; DNA: TGCGCCAGCAGGGCAGACAGGTACCATAGGAATGAGCAGTTCTTC; CDR3: CASRADRYHRNEQFF
D: NA; J: TRBJ1-5; size: NA; V: TRBV28; length: 15; DNA: TGTGCCAGCAGTTTAGAACAGCGGAGGAGACAGCCCCAGCATTTT; CDR3: CASSLEQRRRQPQHF
D: TRBD1; J: TRBJ2-5; size: NA; V: TRBV28; length: 16; DNA: TGTGCCAGCAAACGGACAGGCCCTTTCTTTATAGAGACCCAGTACTTC; CDR3: CASKRTGPFFIETQYF
D: NA; J: TRBJ1-1; size: NA; V: TRBV7-2; length: 15; DNA: TGTGCCAGCAGCCTGGGGGCACCACGGAACACTGAAGCTTTCTTT; CDR3: CASSLGAPRNTEAFF
D: NA; J: TRBJ2-2; size: NA; V: TRBV4-3; length: 12; DNA: TGCGCCAGCTCCCAGGTGGCCGGGGAGCTGTTTTTT; CDR3: CASSQVAGELFF
D: TRBD1; J: TRBJ2-2; size: once; V: TRBV7-9; length: 16; DNA: TGTGCCAGCCGATCCGCACTGGACAGGGCGGACGGGGAGCTGTTTTTT; CDR3: CASRSALDRADGELFF
D: NA; J: TRBJ1-5; size: NA; V: TRBV3-1/TRBV3-2; length: 14; DNA: TGTGCCAGCAGCCAGGGGGCAAGCAATCAGCCCCAGCATTTT; CDR3: CASSQGASNQPQHF
D: NA; J: TRBJ1-2; size: once; V: TRBV7-9; length: 13; DNA: TGTGCCAGCAGCGAACAGGATAACTATGGCTACACCTTC; CDR3: CASSEQDNYGYTF